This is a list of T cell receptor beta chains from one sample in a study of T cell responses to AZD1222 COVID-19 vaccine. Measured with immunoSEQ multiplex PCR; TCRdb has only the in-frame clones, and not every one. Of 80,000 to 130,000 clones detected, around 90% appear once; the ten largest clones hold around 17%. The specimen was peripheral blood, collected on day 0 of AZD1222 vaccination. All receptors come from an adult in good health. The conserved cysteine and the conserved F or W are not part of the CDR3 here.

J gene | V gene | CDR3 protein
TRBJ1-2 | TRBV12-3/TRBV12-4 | ASTLKGGYT
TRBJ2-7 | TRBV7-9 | ASSPGLPSYEQY
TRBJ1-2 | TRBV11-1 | ASSTQGRNGYT
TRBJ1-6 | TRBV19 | ASSMRQGGGPLH
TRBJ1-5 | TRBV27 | ASSLLGNQPQH
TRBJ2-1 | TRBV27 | ASNLYGTGYNEQF
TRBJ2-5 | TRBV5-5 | ASSLNPRETQY
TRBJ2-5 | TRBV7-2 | ASSPGGGETQY
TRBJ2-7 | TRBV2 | ASSSGTGKFEQY
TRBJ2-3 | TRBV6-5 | ASSPPGGQADTQY
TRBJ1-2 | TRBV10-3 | AISDRGPGYGYT
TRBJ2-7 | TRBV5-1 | ASSLDPSSYEQY
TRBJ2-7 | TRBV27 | ASSFQGSLYEQY
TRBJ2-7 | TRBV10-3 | AISGSGKDEQY
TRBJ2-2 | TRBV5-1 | ASSLTGDDTGELF
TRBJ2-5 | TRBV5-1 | ASSLAGTSGVYQETQY
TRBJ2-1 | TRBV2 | ASGNRVEQF
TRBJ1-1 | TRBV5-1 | ASSQGPGGRNTEAF
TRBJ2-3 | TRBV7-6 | ASSRFVEGGGAPDTQY
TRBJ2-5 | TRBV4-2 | ASSQDVQNQETQY
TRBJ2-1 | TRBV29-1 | SVPRGESSYNEQF
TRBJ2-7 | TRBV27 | ASSPLNLAGSYEQY
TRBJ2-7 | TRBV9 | ASSVGASGSNEQY
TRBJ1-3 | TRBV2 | ASSPFGGSGNTIY
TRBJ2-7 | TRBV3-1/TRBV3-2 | ASSSPAGYEQY
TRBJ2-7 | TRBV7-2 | ASSWMASGQSYEQY
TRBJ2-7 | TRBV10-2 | ASSPDDTGGNYEQY
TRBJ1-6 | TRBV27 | ASSLRTADSPLH
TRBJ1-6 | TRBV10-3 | AISAQLGGSPLH
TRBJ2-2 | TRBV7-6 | ASSQGPNTGELF
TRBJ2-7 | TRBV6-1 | ASSEPSGGYEQY
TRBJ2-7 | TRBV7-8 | ASSQVGAPNEQY
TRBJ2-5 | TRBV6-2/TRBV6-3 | ASSHRDRGNFLEETQY
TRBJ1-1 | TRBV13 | ASSSRSNTEAF
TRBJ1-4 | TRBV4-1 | ASSRMTGFNEKLF
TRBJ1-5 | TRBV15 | ATAPLLDRDLHQPQH
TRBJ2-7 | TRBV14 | ASSQTGYEQY
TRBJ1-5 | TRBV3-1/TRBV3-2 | ASSPRGTGRMGGNQPQH
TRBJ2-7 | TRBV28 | ASSLWAGGVYEQY
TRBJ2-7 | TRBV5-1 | ASSLGSGGLYEQY
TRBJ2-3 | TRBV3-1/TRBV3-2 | ASSQAPGLPNTDTQY
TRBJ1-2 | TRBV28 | ASSSLSYGYT
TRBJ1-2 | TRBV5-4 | ASSLFTLPGGYGYT
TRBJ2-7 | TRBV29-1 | SVVTVSYEQY
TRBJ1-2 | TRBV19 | ASSLRRQYGYT
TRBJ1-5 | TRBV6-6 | ASSPQRRDRQPQH
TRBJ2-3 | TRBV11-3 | ASRPLGGDTQY
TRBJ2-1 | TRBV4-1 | ASSQDSGREQF
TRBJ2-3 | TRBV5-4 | ASSSGTTSGTQY
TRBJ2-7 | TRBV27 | AGRGAYEQY
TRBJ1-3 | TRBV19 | ATRTGSSGNTIY
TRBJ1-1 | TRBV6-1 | ASSEMGARNTEAF